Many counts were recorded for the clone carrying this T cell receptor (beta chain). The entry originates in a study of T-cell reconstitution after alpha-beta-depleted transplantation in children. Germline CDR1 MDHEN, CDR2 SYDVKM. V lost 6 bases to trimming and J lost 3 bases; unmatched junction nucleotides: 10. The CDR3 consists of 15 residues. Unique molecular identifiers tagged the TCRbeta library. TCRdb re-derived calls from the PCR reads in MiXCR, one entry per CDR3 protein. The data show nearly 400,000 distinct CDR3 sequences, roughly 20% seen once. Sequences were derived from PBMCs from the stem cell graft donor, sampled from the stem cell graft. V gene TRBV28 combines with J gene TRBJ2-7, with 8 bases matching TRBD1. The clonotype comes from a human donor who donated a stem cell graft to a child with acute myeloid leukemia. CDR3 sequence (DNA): TGTGCCAGCAGACGCGACAGGGGATTTTTCTACGAGCAGTACTTC. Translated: CASRRDRGFFYEQYF. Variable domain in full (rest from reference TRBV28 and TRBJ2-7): DVKVTQSSRYLVKRTGEKVFLECVQDMDHENMFWYRQDPGLGLRLIYFSYDVKMKEKGDIPEGYSVSREKKERFSLILESASTNQTSMYLCASRRDRGFFYEQYFGPGTRLTVT.